This T cell receptor (beta chain) is drawn from a study of shared clonotypes between healthy human individuals. This clone was counted once. CDR1 is SGHTA and CDR2 is FQGNSA in the germline V gene. V trimming: 3 bases; J trimming: 3 bases; junction bases outside the gene matches: 8. This CDR3 is 16 amino acids long. Clones were read by immunoSEQ multiplex PCR, and TCRdb kept only the in-frame ones, dropping some. Of 170,000 or so clones listed, 65% to 70% were seen once; the top ten hold roughly a tenth. Sequenced sample: memory CD4+ T cells sorted from blood. This sample's subset: CD45RA-negative fraction. The V gene is TRBV7-2, the J gene TRBJ2-1, with TRBD2 identical over 7 bases. The sequence was obtained from a man aged 30 to 39 in good health. The CDR3 bases are TGTGCCAGCAGCTTGTACGGACTAGTGGGCTACAATGAGCAGTTCTTC. This sequence encodes CASSLYGLVGYNEQFF.